Below, 21 T cell receptor beta chains from the same sample are listed, as sequenced in a study of post-analysis software for immune sequencing data. Every TCR beta cDNA library bore unique molecular identifiers. TCRdb fed the PCR reads into MiXCR, producing one record per CDR3 protein. The table lists approximately 730,000 distinct CDR3 sequences, approximately 44% of them singletons. General study findings and limits: Four or five TRBV segments were more frequent in patients than controls; TRBV5-6, TRBV5-1 and TRBV20-1 belonged to this group.

Their cognate antigens are unknown. The sample consisted of blood. All receptors derive from a girl aged 5-17 years with multiple sclerosis.

This chain connects TRBV7-9 to TRBJ2-3; the match to TRBD2 covers 13 bases. CDR3 length equals 17 residues. V shed 5 bases, J shed 3 bases, and the junction held 8 bases outside the gene matches. Germline loops: CDR1 SEHNR, CDR2 FQNEAQ (reference sequence). The CDR3 coding sequence is TGTGCCAGCAGCCCGAGGACTAGCGGGAGTAGGACAGATACGCAGTATTTT. Translation: CASSPRTSGSRTDTQYF. Full variable domain (outside the CDR3, taken from reference TRBV7-9 and TRBJ2-3): DTGVSQNPRHKITKRGQNVTFRCDPISEHNRLYWYRQTLGQGPEFLTYFQNEAQLEKSRLLSDRFSAERPKGSFSTLEIQRTEQGDSAMYLCASSPRTSGSRTDTQYFGPGTRLTVL.

This chain joins TRBV9 and TRBJ2-6, with TRBD2 identical over 7 bases. Germline trimming cut 4 bases from V and 2 bases from J; bases unmatched to any gene: 18. CDR3 length: 20 residues. Germline V gene lookup returns CDR1 SGDLS and CDR2 YYNGEE. The CDR3 coding sequence is TGTGCCAGCAGCTTTCCGGGACTACCAACGGGGCTGGCTGGGGCCAACGTCCTGACTTTC. Protein: CASSFPGLPTGLAGANVLTF.

This chain joins TRBV6-2 or TRBV6-3 and TRBJ2-4; TRBD1 might be the D (5 bases). The DNA end is more similar to TRBJ2-7, so the J call may be wrong. Germline assignment: CDR1 MNHEY and CDR2 SVGEGT. The length of the CDR3 is 12 residues. In nucleotides, the CDR3 is TGTGCCAGCAGTTCCCTCAGGGACGAGCAGTACTTC. It specifies CASSSLRDEQYF.

A few counts support this clonotype. The chain recombines TRBV2 with TRBJ2-6; no definite D call. The CDR3 is 12 amino acids. The V and J ends lost 7 bases and 4 bases respectively, with 5 bases between them. Germline values: CDR1 SNHLY, CDR2 FYNNEI. The CDR3 sequence: CASTVGANVLTF. CDR3 nucleotides: TGTGCCAGCACAGTAGGGGCCAACGTCCTGACTTTC.

This clonotype was seen just once. The chain carries TRBV3-1 and TRBJ2-7, with 7 bases that match TRBD2. The CDR3 totals 17 residues. Germline lookup yields CDR1 LGHDT and CDR2 YNNKEL (reference sequence). The trim removed 5 bases at V and 2 bases at J, leaving 15 bases unmatched. Here the CDR3 DNA reads TGTGCCAGCAGCTCGCTGGGTGGGAGGGCCGATCCCTACGAGCAGTACTTC. Its translation is CASSSLGGRADPYEQYF.

This clonotype has more than one count but fewer than ten. V and J are TRBV28 and TRBJ1-2; D is perhaps TRBD1 (6 bases). The CDR3 covers 14 residues. The germline CDR1 and CDR2 sequences are MDHEN and SYDVKM. Between the trimmed V and J ends, which lost 1 base and 4 bases, there was a span of 10 bases. The CDR3 here is CASSLSPGVYGYTF. For the CDR3, the DNA is TGTGCCAGCAGTTTATCTCCAGGGGTCTATGGCTACACCTTC.

This chain uses TRBV20-1 with TRBJ2-1, with a possible D match to TRBD2 (5 bases). CDR3 size: 13 residues. The germline V gene encodes CDR1 DFQATT and CDR2 SNEGSKA (reference sequence). Deletions cut 2 bases from V and 8 bases from J, with 13 bases between. CDR3 in amino acids: CSARMGSPDEQFF. DNA of the CDR3: TGCAGTGCTAGAATGGGGAGCCCCGATGAGCAGTTCTTC.

V and J are TRBV20-1 and TRBJ1-2; TRBD1 is a possible D gene (6 bases). Germline V CDR1 and CDR2: DFQATT, SNEGSKA (reference sequence). This CDR3 comprises 17 residues. The germline V and J ends were trimmed by 4 bases and 2 bases, with 23 bases remaining between them. The CDR3 sequence: CSANKVQGPFLNYGYTF. DNA of the CDR3: TGCAGTGCTAACAAGGTGCAGGGGCCCTTTTTGAACTATGGCTACACCTTC.

V and J are TRBV7-9 and TRBJ1-1; a weak D match, TRBD1 (6 bases). Germline-derived CDR1 and CDR2 are SEHNR and FQNEAQ (reference sequence). The CDR3 loop spans 17 amino acids. V dropped 5 bases and J dropped 0 bases, with 19 bases sitting between them. CDR3 amino acids: CASSPPRGQNMNTEAFF. The DNA of the CDR3 is TGTGCCAGCAGCCCTCCCCGGGGGCAGAACATGAACACTGAAGCTTTCTTT.

This clonotype was recorded a few times. The V and J genes are TRBV4-1 and TRBJ2-1; 7 bases map to TRBD1. The V gene end was trimmed by 0 bases and the J gene end by 2 bases; junction bases not matched to a gene: 10. CDR1 is MGHRA and CDR2 is YSYEKL in the germline V gene. The CDR3 is 18 amino acids. The CDR3 loop reads CASSQESVGTATYNEQFF. For the CDR3, the DNA is TGCGCCAGCAGCCAAGAGTCTGTAGGGACAGCCACCTACAATGAGCAGTTCTTC.

This clonotype was picked up a small number of times. V usage is TRBV12-3 or TRBV12-4 and J usage is TRBJ2-4, with 7 bases fitting TRBD2. The J segment lost 13 bases and the V segment lost 1 base, leaving 7 bases of the junction unmatched. The CDR3 has 13 amino acids. Here the CDR3 reads CASSLVGGEEQYF. The CDR3 bases are TGTGCCAGCAGTTTAGTTGGGGGGGAAGAGCAGTACTTC.

V and J are TRBV5-1 and TRBJ2-3; TRBD2 matches 7 bases. V lost 4 bases to trimming and J lost 6 bases; unmatched junction nucleotides: 8. CDR3 length equals 14 residues. Germline V gene sequence: CDR1 SGHRS, CDR2 YFSETQ. The CDR3 DNA sequence: TGCGCCAGCAGCACTCGGGACTACCGCGATACGCAGTATTTT. Translated: CASSTRDYRDTQYF.

Ten or more counts support this clonotype. The chain combines TRBV7-6 with TRBJ2-7; 7 nucleotides align to TRBD2. The J segment lost 0 bases and the V segment lost 5 bases, leaving 4 bases of the junction unmatched. The CDR3 contains 14 residues. Looked up from germline, CDR1 is SGHVS and CDR2 is FNYEAQ. Here the CDR3 reads CASSPRTSSYEQYF. The CDR3 DNA follows: TGTGCCAGCAGCCCCCGGACTAGCTCCTACGAGCAGTACTTC.

This sequence joins TRBV12-3 or TRBV12-4 and TRBJ2-3; D may match TRBD1 or TRBD2 (5 bases each). Trimming pared 6 bases from V and 2 bases from J, leaving 12 bases between. The CDR3 contains 14 residues. CDR3 nucleotides: TGTGCCAGCAGCCCCCAGGGAGTCACAGATACGCAGTATTTT. Translated, it gives CASSPQGVTDTQYF.

This sequence joins TRBV7-9 and TRBJ2-7; D uncertain. The CDR3 runs 14 residues. CDR1 is SEHNR and CDR2 is FQNEAQ in the germline V gene (reference sequence). The V and J ends lost 5 bases and 7 bases respectively, with 18 bases between them. This CDR3 is CASSPKPDREEQYF. CDR3 DNA sequence: TGTGCCAGCAGCCCTAAACCGGACCGCGAGGAGCAGTACTTC.

The CDR3 loop is CASSRSGGSPRLYF. The CDR3 bases are TGTGCCAGCAGTCGTAGCGGGGGATCCCCGAGATTGTACTTC. The gene calls are TRBV3-1 and TRBJ2-5, with TRBD2 matching 9 bases. Germline V CDR1 and CDR2: LGHDT, YNNKEL (reference sequence). This CDR3 is 14 amino acids long. The V gene end was trimmed by 6 bases and the J gene end by 13 bases; junction bases not matched to a gene: 15.

The V gene is TRBV7-2, the J gene TRBJ2-5; D perhaps matches TRBD2 (5 bases). The ends were cut back, 1 base at V and 7 bases at J, with 10 bases in the middle. The CDR3 consists of 13 residues. CDR1 SGHTA and CDR2 FQGNSA come from the germline V gene. The chain's CDR3 is CASSLGKGGTQYF. The CDR3, as DNA: TGTGCCAGCAGCTTAGGAAAAGGAGGGACCCAGTACTTC.

The J gene is TRBJ1-1, the V gene TRBV6-2 or TRBV6-3; 7 bases match TRBD1. The CDR3 runs 13 residues. V lost 6 bases to trimming and J lost 3 bases; unmatched junction nucleotides: 4. CDR1 and CDR2 (germline): MNHEY, SVGEGT. The CDR3 region is CASRVQGYTEAFF. The CDR3 DNA reads as TGTGCCAGCAGAGTACAGGGGTACACTGAAGCTTTCTTT.

The chain has TRBV5-5 and TRBJ2-2, with D perhaps matching TRBD2 (6 bases). Germline CDR1 reads SGHKS; CDR2 reads YYEKEE (reference sequence). There are 13 residues in the CDR3. V lost 3 bases, J lost 7 bases, and 10 bases lay in between. In nucleotides, the CDR3 is TGTGCCAGCAGCTGGAGGGGAGTCGGGGAGCTGTTTTTT. As protein: CASSWRGVGELFF.

This clonotype has only a few counts. The chain employs TRBV29-1 and TRBJ2-4, with TRBD1 matching over 8 bases. The better agreement between TRBJ2-7 and the DNA end casts doubt on the J call. This CDR3 has 15 residues. Germline loops: CDR1 SQVTM, CDR2 ANQGSEA. The CDR3 DNA reads TGCAGCGTTGAAGGAGGTCAGGGGGCTGTATACGAGCAGTACTTC. Translating gives CSVEGGQGAVYEQYF.

This clonotype has more than one count but fewer than ten. The CDR3 bases are TGTGCCAGCAGCTTTGCCCTTCCCGATACGCAGTATTTT. Encoded protein: CASSFALPDTQYF. The V call is TRBV7-3, the J call TRBJ2-3; D gene ambiguous. Trimming left V 3 bases short and J 6 bases short, with 10 bases between. The CDR3 length is 13 residues. Germline V gives CDR1 SGHTA, CDR2 FQGTGA.